The source of this T cell receptor (beta chain) is a study of shared clonotypes between healthy human individuals. Study-wide background: Used for every donor were three CD4 naive, three CD4 memory, two CD8 naive and one CD8 memory plate.

Germline-derived CDR1 and CDR2 are SGHRS and YFSETQ. V lost 4 bases, J lost 1 base, and 4 bases stayed unmatched. The CDR3 runs to 15 residues. With regard to this clone: The antigen remains undetermined.

The study ran the assay at deep level. On sorted subsets, replicate PCRs used 200 to 250 ng DNA, or about 33,000 T cell genomes. Sequencing was performed with immunoSEQ multiplex PCR; in TCRdb, only in-frame clones are kept and a portion is missing. The repertoire holds 500,000 to 550,000 clones, with around 96% as singletons. Study outcomes and limitations: Memory subsets generally showed lower estimated richness than naive subsets.

Source material: naive CD4+ T cells sorted from blood. Specified subset: CD45RA+ positively selected. The source is a woman between 25 and 40 years old in good health. This rearrangement joins TRBV5-1 to TRBJ2-5, with 10 bases identical to TRBD2. CDR3: CASSPRTSGQETQYF. CDR3 nucleotide sequence: TGCGCCAGCAGCCCCCGGACTAGCGGCCAAGAGACCCAGTACTTC.